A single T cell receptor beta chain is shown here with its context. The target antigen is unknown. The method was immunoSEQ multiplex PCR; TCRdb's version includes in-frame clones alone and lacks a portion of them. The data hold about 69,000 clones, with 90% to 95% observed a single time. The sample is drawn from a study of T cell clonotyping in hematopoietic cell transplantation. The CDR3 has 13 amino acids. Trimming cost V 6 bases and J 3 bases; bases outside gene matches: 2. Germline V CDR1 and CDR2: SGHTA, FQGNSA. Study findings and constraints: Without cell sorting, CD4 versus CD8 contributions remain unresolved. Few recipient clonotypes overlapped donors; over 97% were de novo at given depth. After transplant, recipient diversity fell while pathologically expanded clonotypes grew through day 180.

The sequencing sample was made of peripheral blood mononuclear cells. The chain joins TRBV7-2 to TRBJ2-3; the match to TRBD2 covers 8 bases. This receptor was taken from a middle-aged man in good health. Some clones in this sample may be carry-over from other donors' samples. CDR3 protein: CASRSGGTDTQYF. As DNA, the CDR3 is TGTGCCAGCAGAAGCGGGGGTACAGATACGCAGTATTTT.